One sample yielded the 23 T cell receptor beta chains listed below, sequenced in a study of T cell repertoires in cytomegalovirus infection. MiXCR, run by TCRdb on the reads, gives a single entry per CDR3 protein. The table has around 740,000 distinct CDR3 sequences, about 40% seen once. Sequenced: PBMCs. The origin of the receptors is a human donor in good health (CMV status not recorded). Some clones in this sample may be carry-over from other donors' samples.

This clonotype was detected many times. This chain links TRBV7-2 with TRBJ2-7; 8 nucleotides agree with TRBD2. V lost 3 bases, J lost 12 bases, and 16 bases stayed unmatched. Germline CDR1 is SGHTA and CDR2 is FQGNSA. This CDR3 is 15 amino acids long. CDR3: CASSFRDPGGPRVYF. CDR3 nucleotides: TGTGCCAGCAGCTTCCGGGATCCGGGAGGGCCTAGGGTGTACTTC. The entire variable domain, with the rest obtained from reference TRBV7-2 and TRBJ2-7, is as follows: GAGVSQSPSNKVTEKGKDVELRCDPISGHTALYWYRQSLGQGLEFLIYFQGNSAPDKSGLPSDRFSAERTGGSVSTLTIQRTQQEDSAVYLCASSFRDPGGPRVYFGPGTRLTVT.

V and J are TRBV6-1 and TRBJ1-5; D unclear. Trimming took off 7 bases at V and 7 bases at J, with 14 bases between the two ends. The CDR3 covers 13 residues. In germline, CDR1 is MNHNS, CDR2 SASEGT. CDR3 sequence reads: CASIRAVGQPQHF. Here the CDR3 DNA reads TGTGCCAGCATTAGGGCAGTTGGCCAGCCCCAGCATTTT.

Here the CDR3 DNA reads TGTGCCAGCAGTAATATACCCCCCCCGGTAAAGGATCAGCCCCAGCATTTT. Its protein is CASSNIPPPVKDQPQHF. The chain joins TRBV28 to TRBJ1-5; unclear D gene. V gave up 5 bases and J gave up 5 bases, with 22 bases separating them. The germline CDR1 and CDR2 sequences are MDHEN and SYDVKM. The CDR3 has 17 amino acids. The full variable domain, in which reference TRBV28 and TRBJ1-5 provide the parts outside the CDR3, is DVKVTQSSRYLVKRTGEKVFLECVQDMDHENMFWYRQDPGLGLRLIYFSYDVKMKEKGDIPEGYSVSREKKERFSLILESASTNQTSMYLCASSNIPPPVKDQPQHFGDGTRLSIL.

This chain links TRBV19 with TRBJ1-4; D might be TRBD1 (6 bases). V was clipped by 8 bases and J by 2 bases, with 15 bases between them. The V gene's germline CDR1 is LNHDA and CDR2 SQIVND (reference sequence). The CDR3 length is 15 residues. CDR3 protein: CASSRIRGTNEKLFF. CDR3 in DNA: TGTGCCAGTTCTCGCATCAGGGGTACTAATGAAAAACTGTTTTTT.

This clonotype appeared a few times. The CDR3 protein is CASSYSPGGYNEKLFF. DNA for the CDR3: TGTGCCAGCAGTTACTCGCCCGGGGGCTATAATGAAAAACTGTTTTTT. This chain uses TRBV6-6 with TRBJ1-4; tentatively, D is TRBD1 (6 bases). The V end lost 0 bases, the J end lost 4 bases, and 12 bases lay between the germline ends. CDR1 and CDR2 from the germline V gene are MNHNY and SVGAGI (reference sequence). The CDR3 consists of 16 residues.

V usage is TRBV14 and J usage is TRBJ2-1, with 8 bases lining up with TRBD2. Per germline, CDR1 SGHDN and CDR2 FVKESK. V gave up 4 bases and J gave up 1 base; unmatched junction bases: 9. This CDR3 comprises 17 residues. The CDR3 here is CASSPAGGAMSYNEQFF. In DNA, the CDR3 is TGTGCCAGCAGCCCGGCGGGGGGCGCTATGTCCTACAATGAGCAGTTCTTC.

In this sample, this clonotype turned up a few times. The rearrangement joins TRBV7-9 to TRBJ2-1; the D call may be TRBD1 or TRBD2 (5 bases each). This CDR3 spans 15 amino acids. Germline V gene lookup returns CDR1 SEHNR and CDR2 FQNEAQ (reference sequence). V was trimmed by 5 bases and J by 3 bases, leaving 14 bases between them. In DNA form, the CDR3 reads TGTGCCAGCAGCGAGGGACCACCAGACTACAATGAGCAGTTCTTC. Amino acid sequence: CASSEGPPDYNEQFF.

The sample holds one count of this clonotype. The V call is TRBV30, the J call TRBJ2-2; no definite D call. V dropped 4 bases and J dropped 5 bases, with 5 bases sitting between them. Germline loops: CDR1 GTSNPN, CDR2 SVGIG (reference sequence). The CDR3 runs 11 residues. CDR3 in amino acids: CAWTGTGELFF. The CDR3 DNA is TGTGCCTGGACAGGTACCGGGGAGCTGTTTTTT.

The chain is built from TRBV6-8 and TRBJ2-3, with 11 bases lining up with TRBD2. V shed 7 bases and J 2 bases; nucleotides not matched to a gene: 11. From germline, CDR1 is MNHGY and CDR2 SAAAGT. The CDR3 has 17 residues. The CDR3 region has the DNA TGTGCCAGCAAACCCATAGGACTAGCGGGTATCACAGATACGCAGTATTTT. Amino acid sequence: CASKPIGLAGITDTQYF.

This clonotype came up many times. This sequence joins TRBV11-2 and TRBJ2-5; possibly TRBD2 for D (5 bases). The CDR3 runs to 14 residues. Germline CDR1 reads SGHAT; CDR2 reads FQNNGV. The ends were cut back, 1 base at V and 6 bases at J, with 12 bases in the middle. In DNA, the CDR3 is TGTGCCAGCAGCTTAGTTGCTTTAGCGAAGACCCAGTACTTC. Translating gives CASSLVALAKTQYF.

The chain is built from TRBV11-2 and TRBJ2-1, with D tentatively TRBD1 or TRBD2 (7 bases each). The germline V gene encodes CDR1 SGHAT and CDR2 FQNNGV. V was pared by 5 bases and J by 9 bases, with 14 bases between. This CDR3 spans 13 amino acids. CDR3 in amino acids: CASSSRGGAEQFF. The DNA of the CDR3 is TGTGCCAGCAGCAGCAGGGGGGGGGCTGAGCAGTTCTTC.

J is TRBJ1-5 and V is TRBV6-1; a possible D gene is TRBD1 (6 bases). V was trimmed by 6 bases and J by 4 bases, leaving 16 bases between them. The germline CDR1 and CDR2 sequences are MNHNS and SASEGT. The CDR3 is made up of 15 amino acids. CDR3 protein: CASRGAGALNQPQHF. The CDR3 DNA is TGTGCCAGCAGGGGGGCAGGGGCCCTTAATCAGCCCCAGCATTTT.

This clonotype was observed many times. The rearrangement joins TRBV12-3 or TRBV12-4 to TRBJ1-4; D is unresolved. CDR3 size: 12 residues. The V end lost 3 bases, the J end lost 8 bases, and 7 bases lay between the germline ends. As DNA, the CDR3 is TGTGCCAGCAGTTTTATATCCGAAAAACTGTTTTTT. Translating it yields CASSFISEKLFF.

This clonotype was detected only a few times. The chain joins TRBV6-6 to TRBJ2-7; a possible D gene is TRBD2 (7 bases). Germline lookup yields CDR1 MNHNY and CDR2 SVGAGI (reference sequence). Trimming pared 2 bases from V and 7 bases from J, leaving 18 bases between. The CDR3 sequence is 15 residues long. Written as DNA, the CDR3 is TGTGCCAGCAGTTACCCCGGAGGGGGAGCGGGAGAGCAGTACTTC. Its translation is CASSYPGGGAGEQYF.

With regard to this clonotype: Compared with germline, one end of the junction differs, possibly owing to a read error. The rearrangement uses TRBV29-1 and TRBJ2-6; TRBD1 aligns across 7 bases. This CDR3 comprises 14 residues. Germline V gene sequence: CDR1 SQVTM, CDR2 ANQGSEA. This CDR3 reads CSANRGEGANVLTF. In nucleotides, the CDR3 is TGCAGCGCCAACAGGGGCGAGGGGGCCAACGTCCTGACGTTC.

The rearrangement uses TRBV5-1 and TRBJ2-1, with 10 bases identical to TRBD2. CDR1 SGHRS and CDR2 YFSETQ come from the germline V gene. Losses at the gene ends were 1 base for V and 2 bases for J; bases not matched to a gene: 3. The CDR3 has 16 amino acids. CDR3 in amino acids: CASSLSSGSPYNEQFF. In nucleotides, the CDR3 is TGCGCCAGCAGCTTGTCTAGCGGGAGCCCCTACAATGAGCAGTTCTTC.

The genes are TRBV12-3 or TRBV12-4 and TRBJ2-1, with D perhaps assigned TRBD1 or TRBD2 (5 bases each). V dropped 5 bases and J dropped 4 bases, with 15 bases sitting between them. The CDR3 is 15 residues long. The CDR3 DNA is TGTGCCAGCAGTGCCTGGGACCCTCTTTACAATGAGCAGTTCTTC. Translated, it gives CASSAWDPLYNEQFF.

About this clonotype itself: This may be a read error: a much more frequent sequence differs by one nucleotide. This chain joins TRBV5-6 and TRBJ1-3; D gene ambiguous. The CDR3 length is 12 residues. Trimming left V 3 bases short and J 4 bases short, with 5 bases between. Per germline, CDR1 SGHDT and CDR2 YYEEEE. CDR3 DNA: TGTGCCAGCAGCTGGGGAGGAAACACCATATATTTT. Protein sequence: CASSWGGNTIYF. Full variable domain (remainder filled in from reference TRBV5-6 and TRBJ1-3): DAGVTQSPTHLIKTRGQQVTLRCSPKSGHDTVSWYQQALGQGPQFIFQYYEEEERQRGNFPDRFSGHQFPNYSSELNVNALLLGDSALYLCASSWGGNTIYFGEGSWLTVV.

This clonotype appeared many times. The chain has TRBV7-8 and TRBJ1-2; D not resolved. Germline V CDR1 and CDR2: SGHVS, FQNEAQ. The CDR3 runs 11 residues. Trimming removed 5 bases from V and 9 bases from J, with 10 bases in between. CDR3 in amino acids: CASSAEQSYTF. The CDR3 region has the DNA TGTGCCAGCAGCGCAGAACAGAGCTACACCTTC.

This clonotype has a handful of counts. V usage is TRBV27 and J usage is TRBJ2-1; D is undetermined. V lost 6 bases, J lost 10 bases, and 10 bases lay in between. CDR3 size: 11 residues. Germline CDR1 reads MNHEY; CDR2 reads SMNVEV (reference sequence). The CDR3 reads CASRVGIEQFF. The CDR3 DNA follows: TGTGCCAGCAGAGTAGGAATCGAGCAGTTCTTC.

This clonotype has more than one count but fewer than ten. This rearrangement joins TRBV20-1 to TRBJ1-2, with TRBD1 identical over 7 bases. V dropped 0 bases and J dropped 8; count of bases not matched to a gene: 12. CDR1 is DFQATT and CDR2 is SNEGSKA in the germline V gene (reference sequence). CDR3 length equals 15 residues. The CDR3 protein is CSARDSSGTVGGYTF. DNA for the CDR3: TGCAGTGCTAGAGACAGTTCCGGGACAGTGGGAGGCTACACCTTC.

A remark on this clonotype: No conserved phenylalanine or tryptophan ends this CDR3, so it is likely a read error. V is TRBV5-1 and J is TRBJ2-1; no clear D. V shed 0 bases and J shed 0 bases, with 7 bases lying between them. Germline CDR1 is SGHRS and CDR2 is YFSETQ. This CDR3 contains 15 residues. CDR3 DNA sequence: TGCGCCAGCAGCTTGGGGGTCGGCTCCTACAATGAGCAGTTCTTA. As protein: CASSLGVGSYNEQFL.

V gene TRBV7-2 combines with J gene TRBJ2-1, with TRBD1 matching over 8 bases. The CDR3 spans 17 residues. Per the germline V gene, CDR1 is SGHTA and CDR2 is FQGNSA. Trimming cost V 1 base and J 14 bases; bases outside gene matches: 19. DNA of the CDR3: TGTGCCAGCAGCTTAGTACTCGATATCCAGGGGGCGGGGTATAAGTTCTTC. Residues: CASSLVLDIQGAGYKFF.